The following is a T cell receptor (beta chain) sequence with its context. As processed by the authors: For nucleated cells, counts were estimated from reference gene primer amplification. Some clones are missing from TCRdb's copy, which holds only in-frame ones; the method was immunoSEQ multiplex PCR. V, J and clone size are those of that table, while D and trimming were read from the DNA. Altogether over 100,000 clones are present, roughly 90% being singletons, with the ten largest covering approximately 5.6%. The data belong to a study of blood T cell repertoires in COVID-19. Study context: Italy, Spain and the United States were the sources of the convalescent and acute COVID-19 samples. Nucleic acid was either cDNA or gDNA, and it came from T cells, B-cell-depleted T cells, or PBMCs.

The CDR3 is made up of 15 amino acids. Losses at the gene ends were 1 base for V and 5 bases for J; bases not matched to a gene: 4. Germline V gives CDR1 LGHNA, CDR2 YSLEER. V usage is TRBV4-3 and J usage is TRBJ2-3; 9 positions agree with TRBD2. Sequencing was carried out using peripheral blood. This clonotype was sampled from a human donor in a cohort sampled during active COVID-19. Written as DNA, the CDR3 is TGCGCCAGCAGCCAAGTGGCGGGGGGGGGAGATACGCAGTATTTT. This gives the protein CASSQVAGGGDTQYF.